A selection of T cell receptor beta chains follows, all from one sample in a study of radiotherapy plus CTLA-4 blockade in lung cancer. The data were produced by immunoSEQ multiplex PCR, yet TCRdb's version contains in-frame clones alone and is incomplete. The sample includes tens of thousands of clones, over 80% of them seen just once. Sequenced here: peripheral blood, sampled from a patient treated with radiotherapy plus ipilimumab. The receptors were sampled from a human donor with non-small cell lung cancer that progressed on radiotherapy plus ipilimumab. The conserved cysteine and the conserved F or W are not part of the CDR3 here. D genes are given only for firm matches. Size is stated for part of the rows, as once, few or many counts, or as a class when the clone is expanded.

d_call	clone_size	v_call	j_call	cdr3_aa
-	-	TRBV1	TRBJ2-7	TSSPRATYEQY
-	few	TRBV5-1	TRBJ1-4	ASSFPGEEKLF
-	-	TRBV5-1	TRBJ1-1	ASSLQENTEAF
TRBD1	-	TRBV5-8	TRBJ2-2	ASSLGRQGPTGELF
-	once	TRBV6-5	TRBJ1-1	ASSYSGTVNTEAF
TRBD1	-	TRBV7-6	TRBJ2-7	ASSPGQGNYEQY
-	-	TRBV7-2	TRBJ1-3	ASSLASGNTIY
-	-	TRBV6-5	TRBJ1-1	ASSYSVQLNTEAF
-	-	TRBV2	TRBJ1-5	ASRDGSQPQH
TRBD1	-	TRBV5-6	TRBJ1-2	ASTQGGGYT
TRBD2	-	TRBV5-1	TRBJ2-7	ASSPGGGTYEQY
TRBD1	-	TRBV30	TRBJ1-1	AWSRQTGATEAF
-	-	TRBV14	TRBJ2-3	ASSQGLLTDTQY
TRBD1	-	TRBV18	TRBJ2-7	ASSRDRANYEQY
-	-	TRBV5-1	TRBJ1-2	ASSSRDPFYGYT
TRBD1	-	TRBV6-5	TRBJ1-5	ASSPGGLPQPQH
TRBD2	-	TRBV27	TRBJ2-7	ASSSSGTSGETRNEQY
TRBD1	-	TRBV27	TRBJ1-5	ASRGTGGNNQPQH
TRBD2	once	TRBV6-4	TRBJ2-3	ASSDTSGRTDTQY
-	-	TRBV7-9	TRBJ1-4	ASSPRGNEKLF
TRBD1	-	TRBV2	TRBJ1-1	APDRPLSEAF
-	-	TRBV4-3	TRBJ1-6	ASSQAWGPYNSPLH
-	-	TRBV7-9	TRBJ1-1	ASSLQTHGAGVTEAF
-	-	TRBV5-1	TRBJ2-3	ASSTRWGKLDTDTQY
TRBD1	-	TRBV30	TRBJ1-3	AYNRGSGNTIY
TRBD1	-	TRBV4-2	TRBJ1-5	ASSQGWGQGDSNQPQH
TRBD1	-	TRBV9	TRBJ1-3	ASSVTGGGNTIY
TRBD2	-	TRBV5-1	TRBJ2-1	ASSLLAGANNEQF
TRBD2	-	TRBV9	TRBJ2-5	ASSVAGGGGQETQY
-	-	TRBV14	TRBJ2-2	ASSRLGVIPANTGELF
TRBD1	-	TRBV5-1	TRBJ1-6	ASSSSGTGGSSPLH
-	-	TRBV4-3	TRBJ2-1	ASSQDPQARYNEQF
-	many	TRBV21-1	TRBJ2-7	ASSKLPRKPAEQY
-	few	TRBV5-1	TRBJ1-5	ASSLEGDSNQPQH
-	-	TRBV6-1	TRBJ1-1	ASSLRPEAF
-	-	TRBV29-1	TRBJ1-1	SAGGRLNTEAF
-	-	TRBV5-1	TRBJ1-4	ASSLGGRGDEKLF
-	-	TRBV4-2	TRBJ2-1	ASSQEELVGLMAYNEQF
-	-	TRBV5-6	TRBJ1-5	ASSFWGINQPQH
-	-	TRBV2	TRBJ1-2	ASHGPGESNYGYT
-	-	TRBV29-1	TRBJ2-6	SVGASSGANVLT
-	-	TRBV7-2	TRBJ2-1	ASRQEVGYEQF
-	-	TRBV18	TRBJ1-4	ASSPTNEKLF
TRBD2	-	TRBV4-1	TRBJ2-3	ASSQGGLASDTQY
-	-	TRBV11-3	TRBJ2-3	ASSLAGSGGTQY